This entry describes one T cell receptor (beta chain). This entry is derived from a study of technical replicates of blood from a handful of donors. Here immunoSEQ multiplex PCR was the method, and the copy in TCRdb shows in-frame clones only, minus some. The table includes approximately 70,000 clones, about nine tenths detected once. This receptor was taken from a human donor in good health. Input material: T cells isolated from PBMCs.

For the CDR3, the DNA is TGTGCCAGCAGGGGACAGGGGCGACCTGAAGCTTTCTTT. Protein: CASRGQGRPEAFF. The chain carries TRBV28 and TRBJ1-1; 10 bases line up with TRBD1. V shed 6 bases and J 6 bases; nucleotides not matched to a gene: 4. The CDR3 contains 13 residues. Germline loops: CDR1 MDHEN, CDR2 SYDVKM.